Below are 26 T cell receptor beta chains sequenced from a single sample in a study of cytomegalovirus exposure and HLA in healthy donors. The PCR ran on 60 Vbeta and 13 Jbeta primers. The data were produced by immunoSEQ multiplex PCR, yet TCRdb's version contains in-frame clones alone and is incomplete. The sample consists of about 120,000 clones, over 75% of them appearing once. The specimen was PBMCs. These TCRs come from a human donor in good health.

Worth noting for this clone: Additional DNA sequences in this sample encode the identical CDR3. This chain uses TRBV5-1 with TRBJ2-7; 8 bases align to TRBD1. From germline, CDR1 is SGHRS and CDR2 YFSETQ. The CDR3 runs to 14 residues. V was pared by 0 bases and J by 3 bases, with 2 bases of the junction left unmatched. CDR3 in DNA: TGCGCCAGCAGCTTGGCGGGACAGGTCTACGAGCAGTACTTC. It is translated as CASSLAGQVYEQYF.

The chain combines TRBV2 with TRBJ1-2; TRBD1 might be the D (6 bases). The CDR3 spans 14 residues. V gave up 8 bases and J gave up 6 bases, with 19 bases separating them. CDR1 and CDR2 from the germline V gene are SNHLY and FYNNEI. In DNA, the CDR3 is TGTGCCAGCGAGGGGGGGGGAAGAAGGGATGGCTACACCTTC. Translating gives CASEGGGRRDGYTF. The entire variable domain, with the rest obtained from reference TRBV2 and TRBJ1-2, is as follows: EPEVTQTPSHQVTQMGQEVILRCVPISNHLYFYWYRQILGQKVEFLVSFYNNEISEKSEIFDDQFSVERPDGSNFTLKIRSTKLEDSAMYFCASEGGGRRDGYTFGSGTRLTVV.

The gene calls are TRBV5-4 and TRBJ1-6, with a possible D match to TRBD1 (5 bases). Germline V gene data show CDR1 as SGHNT and CDR2 as YYREEE (reference sequence). V was cut by 3 bases and J by 8 bases, with 15 bases left in between. This CDR3 is 15 amino acids long. CDR3 in DNA: TGTGCCAGCAGCTCCCGGGACTTAATGCATTCACCCCTCCACTTT. This sequence encodes CASSSRDLMHSPLHF. Variable domain in full (rest from reference TRBV5-4 and TRBJ1-6): ETGVTQSPTHLIKTRGQQVTLRCSSQSGHNTVSWYQQALGQGPQFIFQYYREEENGRGNFPPRFSGLQFPNYSSELNVNALELDDSALYLCASSSRDLMHSPLHFGNGTRLTVT.

The chain links TRBV27 to TRBJ1-2, with 7 bases that match TRBD1. V lost 0 bases and J lost 2; bases outside the gene matches: 3. Per germline, CDR1 MNHEY and CDR2 SMNVEV (reference sequence). This CDR3 comprises 15 residues. The CDR3 here is CASSLSGRGNYGYTF. The CDR3 bases are TGTGCCAGCAGTTTATCGGGCAGGGGGAACTATGGCTACACCTTC.

The CDR3 is CASNIGGGGLAGIWNEQFF. CDR3 bases: TGTGCCAGCAACATCGGGGGTGGAGGACTAGCGGGAATTTGGAATGAGCAGTTCTTC. This chain connects TRBV19 to TRBJ2-1; 12 nucleotides match TRBD2. V lost 9 bases to trimming and J lost 7 bases; unmatched junction nucleotides: 22. The CDR3 loop spans 19 amino acids. CDR1 is LNHDA and CDR2 is SQIVND in the germline V gene (reference sequence).

The chain couples TRBV2 to TRBJ1-2; tentatively, D is TRBD1 (6 bases). CDR3 size: 13 residues. Germline CDR1 and CDR2: SNHLY and FYNNEI. Trimming cost V 7 bases and J 4 bases, with 13 bases left between them. CDR3 DNA: TGTGCCAGCACTAACAGGGCGACCTATGGCTACACCTTC. It specifies CASTNRATYGYTF.

The rearrangement joins TRBV9 to TRBJ2-2, with 12 positions matching TRBD2. Germline V lookup: CDR1 SGDLS, CDR2 YYNGEE. V trimming: 4 bases; J trimming: 1 base; junction bases outside the gene matches: 5. The CDR3 is 17 amino acids. The CDR3 loop is CASSFWTSGENTGELFF. CDR3 nucleotide sequence: TGTGCCAGCAGCTTTTGGACTAGCGGGGAGAACACCGGGGAGCTGTTTTTT.

This sequence joins TRBV6-6 and TRBJ1-1, with D hard to call. V was clipped by 4 bases and J by 5 bases, with 11 bases between them. There are 13 residues in the CDR3. Germline CDR1 and CDR2: MNHNY and SVGAGI (reference sequence). The CDR3 sequence is CASSFPGGTEAFF. The DNA of the CDR3 is TGTGCCAGCAGTTTCCCGGGAGGGACTGAAGCTTTCTTT.

The V call is TRBV21-1, the J call TRBJ2-7; no check of the table's D call, TRBD2, against the DNA was made. TRBV21-1 is a listed pseudogene. CDR3 length: 16 amino acids. The CDR3 reads CASSKCSAGARHEQYF. The CDR3 nucleotides are TGTGCCAGCAGCAAATGTTCAGCGGGAGCGAGGCACGAGCAGTACTTC.

CDR3 nucleotide sequence: TGTGCCAGCAGCAGTGCGGGAGGTGACACCGGGGAGCTGTTTTTT. Amino acids: CASSSAGGDTGELFF. The chain is built from TRBV6-4 and TRBJ2-2, with 8 bases that match TRBD2. The CDR3 extends over 15 amino acids. With 6 bases clipped from V and 3 bases from J, the junction kept 6 bases outside the gene matches. Germline V CDR1 and CDR2: MRHNA, SNTAGT.

The chain employs TRBV19 and TRBJ2-7, with D unclear. Trimming took 6 bases from V and 3 from J, leaving 15 bases between them. There are 14 residues in the CDR3. The germline V gene encodes CDR1 LNHDA and CDR2 SQIVND (reference sequence). In nucleotides, the CDR3 is TGTGCCAGTAGCGACTCCTACGGCCTCTACGAGCAGTACTTC. Translation: CASSDSYGLYEQYF.

This clone was seen only once. The chain combines TRBV5-6 with TRBJ2-1; TRBD2 might be the D (6 bases). Germline CDR1 and CDR2: SGHDT and YYEEEE. There are 13 residues in the CDR3. The ends were cut back, 4 bases at V and 10 bases at J, with 15 bases in the middle. The CDR3 loop is CASSPGLLEEQFF. DNA for the CDR3: TGTGCCAGCAGCCCGGGACTCCTGGAGGAGCAGTTCTTC. The full variable domain, rest sourced from reference TRBV5-6 and TRBJ2-1, is DAGVTQSPTHLIKTRGQQVTLRCSPKSGHDTVSWYQQALGQGPQFIFQYYEEEERQRGNFPDRFSGHQFPNYSSELNVNALLLGDSALYLCASSPGLLEEQFFGPGTRLTVL.

The chain uses TRBV5-5 and TRBJ1-3; no definite D call. The CDR3 contains 16 residues. V was pared by 1 base and J by 0 bases, with 11 bases between. Germline values: CDR1 SGHKS, CDR2 YYEKEE (reference sequence). The CDR3 nucleotides are TGTGCCAGCAGCTTGTTGGGCGGGAGCTCTGGAAACACCATATATTTT. Its translation: CASSLLGGSSGNTIYF.

The chain joins TRBV5-1 to TRBJ2-7; possible D gene TRBD1, 5 bases. This CDR3 comprises 13 residues. V lost 0 bases, J lost 3 bases, and 7 bases lay in between. CDR1 is SGHRS, CDR2 YFSETQ, per germline. The CDR3 DNA reads TGCGCCAGCAGCTTGGGGGGCATCTACGAGCAGTACTTC. This codes for CASSLGGIYEQYF.

This chain uses TRBV5-6 with TRBJ2-3; TRBD1 is a possible D gene (6 bases). Deletions cut 3 bases from V and 6 bases from J, with 17 bases between. CDR1 and CDR2 (germline): SGHDT, YYEEEE. This CDR3 contains 15 residues. CDR3 nucleotide sequence: TGTGCCAGCAGCTCGAAAACAGGGCAAACGGATACGCAGTATTTT. Its translation is CASSSKTGQTDTQYF.

Turning to this clone: Other DNA sequences within the sample encode an identical CDR3. This chain links TRBV5-6 with TRBJ1-2; D perhaps matches TRBD1 (5 bases). V lost 4 bases, J lost 3 bases, and 13 bases lay in between. Per the germline V gene, CDR1 is SGHDT and CDR2 is YYEEEE. This CDR3 contains 14 residues. In DNA, the CDR3 is TGTGCCAGCAGCCCTATCGGACAATACTATGGCTACACCTTC. Its translation: CASSPIGQYYGYTF.

This chain connects TRBV9 to TRBJ1-4, with no clear D. The CDR3 covers 15 residues. Germline values: CDR1 SGDLS, CDR2 YYNGEE. V dropped 3 bases and J dropped 1 base, with 10 bases sitting between them. CDR3: CASSAGELTNEKLFF. In DNA, the CDR3 is TGTGCCAGCAGCGCTGGGGAGTTAACTAATGAAAAACTGTTTTTT. The full variable domain, in which reference TRBV9 and TRBJ1-4 provide the parts outside the CDR3, is DSGVTQTPKHLITATGQRVTLRCSPRSGDLSVYWYQQSLDQGLQFLIQYYNGEERAKGNILERFSAQQFPDLHSELNLSSLELGDSALYFCASSAGELTNEKLFFGSGTQLSVL.

Comments on this clone: Other DNA sequences in this specimen translate into the identical CDR3. This chain links TRBV7-8 with TRBJ1-1, with D tentatively TRBD1 (6 bases). The CDR3 has 13 residues. Germline CDR1 reads SGHVS; CDR2 reads FQNEAQ. The ends were cut back, 3 bases at V and 1 base at J, with 6 bases in the middle. The CDR3: CASSLGQNTEAFF. The CDR3 region has the DNA TGTGCCAGCAGCTTGGGACAGAACACTGAAGCTTTCTTT.

The genes are TRBV4-1 and TRBJ2-7, with a weak D call TRBD2 (6 bases). The length of the CDR3 is 15 residues. V was pared by 1 base and J by 3 bases, with 13 bases between. The V gene's germline CDR1 is MGHRA and CDR2 YSYEKL. The CDR3 protein is CASSQGPREFYEQYF. The CDR3 nucleotides read TGCGCCAGCAGCCAAGGACCCCGGGAGTTCTACGAGCAGTACTTC.

The gene calls are TRBV21-1 and TRBJ2-7; no check of the table's D call, TRBD2, against the DNA was made. TRBV21-1 is an annotated pseudogene. The CDR3 is 14 residues long. CDR3 protein: CASSSREADYEQYF. The CDR3 region has the DNA TGTGCCAGCAGCAGTCGGGAGGCCGATTACGAGCAGTACTTC.

The gene calls are TRBV6-1 and TRBJ1-2; possible D gene TRBD1, 6 bases. The V gene's germline CDR1 is MNHNS and CDR2 SASEGT. Trimming removed 4 bases from V and 6 bases from J, with 15 bases in between. This CDR3 spans 14 amino acids. The CDR3 DNA reads as TGTGCCAGCAGTGGGCAGGGAGCAGGGGATGGCTACACCTTC. Translated, it gives CASSGQGAGDGYTF.

The chain has TRBV5-1 and TRBJ2-1, with unresolved D. The CDR3 runs to 12 residues. Germline V lookup: CDR1 SGHRS, CDR2 YFSETQ. The V end was cut by 0 bases, the J end by 10 bases, with 8 bases between. The CDR3 DNA reads as TGCGCCAGCAGCTTGGAAGCAGGAGAGCAGTTCTTC. Its translation is CASSLEAGEQFF.

This clone was observed a handful of times. The genes are TRBV4-1 and TRBJ2-1, with D uncertain. Germline values: CDR1 MGHRA, CDR2 YSYEKL. This CDR3 spans 13 amino acids. V lost 4 bases and J lost 10, with 14 bases in between. In DNA form, the CDR3 reads TGCGCCAGCAGCCCCCTTTTACAATTAGAGCAGTTCTTC. Encoded protein: CASSPLLQLEQFF.

This chain links TRBV19 with TRBJ1-5; TRBD1 might be the D (6 bases). Germline CDR1 reads LNHDA; CDR2 reads SQIVND (reference sequence). Between the trimmed V and J ends, which lost 1 base and 7 bases, there was a span of 20 bases. The CDR3 has 17 amino acids. CDR3 DNA: TGTGCCAGTAGTATAGGAGGAGGGGGAGGGCCTGGGCAGCCCCAGCATTTT. This codes for CASSIGGGGGPGQPQHF.

The chain recombines TRBV27 with TRBJ1-6; no clear D. This CDR3 contains 12 residues. Trimming cost V 3 bases and J 10 bases, with 7 bases left between them. Looked up from germline, CDR1 is MNHEY and CDR2 is SMNVEV (reference sequence). Written as DNA, the CDR3 is TGTGCCAGCAGTTTTAGATCCTCACCCCTCCACTTT. Its translation is CASSFRSSPLHF.

This chain links TRBV5-1 with TRBJ1-5; no firm D call. The V and J ends lost 0 bases and 5 bases respectively, with 6 bases between them. Looked up from germline, CDR1 is SGHRS and CDR2 is YFSETQ. The CDR3 contains 13 residues. CDR3 region: CASSLERDQPQHF. The CDR3 DNA reads as TGCGCCAGCAGCTTGGAGAGGGATCAGCCCCAGCATTTT.